This entry is about one T cell receptor (beta chain). This clonotype was counted at least ten times. The antigen this receptor binds is unknown. No much larger clone exists at a distance of one base, and base qualities are not known. This sample is drawn from a study of T cells in Graves' hyperthyroidism and ophthalmopathy (dated by TCRdb to the late 2010s). General notes on the study: Peripheral blood was collected at initial diagnosis, before any treatment. A discovery cohort of approximately 97 patients, about 40 with Graves' ophthalmopathy and 55 to 65 with stable Graves' hyperthyroidism, was used to find distinguishing TCR V-J signatures. Whether ophthalmopathy could be predicted prospectively was tested in an independent validation cohort made up of some 20 hyperthyroidism patients plus 17 patients who later progressed to ophthalmopathy. For training and testing, the roughly 100 patients in the discovery cohort were randomly divided in a 7:3 ratio. In addition, the study compared T-cell repertoires in thyroid tissue and in blood from roughly 6 Graves' hyperthyroidism patients. Once sampling was done, hyperthyroidism patients were given methimazole at a starting dose of 30 mg daily, whereas ophthalmopathy patients were given high-dose intravenous methylprednisolone. The paper describes TCR Vbeta CDR3 sequencing of 120 to 150 peripheral blood samples, made up of around 41 ophthalmopathy patients, roughly 75 hyperthyroidism patients and 17 progressor patients. The investigation overall reported the following: During validation, the model predicted progression to ophthalmopathy a median of around 6 months ahead of onset, with more than 60% sensitivity and 72% to 80% specificity. No statistical method was used to fix the sample size in advance, and group allocation was not hidden from the investigators. Ophthalmopathy was separated from stable hyperthyroidism by a 13 V-J signature model, with over 85% sensitivity and about 81% specificity obtained in cross-validation and 80%/75% obtained in testing. Most expanded thyroid clonotypes (frequency above 0.001) were also detected in blood, a finding suggesting that blood repertoires may reflect thyroid immune responses.

Stable Graves' hyperthyroidism was defined as no progression to ophthalmopathy during 18 months of follow-up. Hyperthyroidism patients were newly diagnosed, had a disease duration of under 2 months, and were aged 18 to 65 years. Exclusion was applied to patients with uncontrolled infections, other autoimmune diseases, pregnancy or lactation. Diagnoses relied on clinical symptoms, serum thyroxine and TRAb, thyroid ultrasound and orbital computed tomography. PBMCs were separated from over 9 ml of fresh peripheral blood using Ficoll-Paque density gradient centrifugation. Total RNA was extracted with Trizol reagent, and quality was checked on an Agilent 2100 Bioanalyzer. The CDR3 holds 14 amino acids from the cysteine to the phenylalanine. Only the CDR3 region is kept as DNA, spanning 42 bases read in frame from base 1. The V end loses 3 bases and the J end loses 2 bases, and a stretch of 7 bases separates them. According to the germline V gene, CDR1 reads SGHAT and CDR2 reads FQNNGV.

Amplification of TCR beta CDR3 regions was carried out from RNA transcripts. The first round of RT-PCR for the TCR CDR3 was performed with the HTBI primer set and the Qiagen OneStep RT-PCR kit. A second multiplex PCR round built the libraries, followed by size selection and purification. The libraries were sequenced on an Illumina HiSeq2000 using paired-end 100 bp reads. The authors' pipeline ran thus. SOAPnuke was used to process the raw data, throwing out any read that contained adapters or uncalled bases, had a mean Phred below 15, or lacked an exact constant-primer or identifier match. High-quality paired reads were merged with COPE v1.2.5, and unique nucleotide sequences were defined as clonotypes. MiTCR v1.1 was used to align clonotypes to the IMGT TRBV, TRBD and TRBJ reference segments. Analysis was restricted to V-J combinations with a frequency above 0.0001, which covered roughly 99% of repertoires. The TCS score was defined as the ratio of F50 (clonal expansion) to E x V (chaos), calculated using BLOSUM62-based TCRdist between CDR3 peptides within each V-J. Welch's t-statistics and random forest reduced around 510 V-J features to around 14, which were used in a naive Bayes classifier (R e1071). Starting from the raw public reads, TCRdb applied fastp trimming at Q25, assembled clones with MiXCR and retained in-frame beta chains. Rows with one shared CDR3 protein collapse into an entry with the most common genes and DNA. The V and J calls follow TCRdb's processing rather than the paper's. Counted in this sample were about 690,000 distinct CDR3 sequences; roughly 17% of them appeared once. Of the sample, around a sixth falls within the top ten clones.

Sample: blood. The clonotype originates from a man aged 45-65 years with Graves' hyperthyroidism. This receptor chain uses TRBV11-2 and TRBJ1-4; the D gene assignment is ambiguous. Read as DNA, the sequence is TGTGCCAGCAGCTTGGGTATCACTAATGAAAAACTGTTTTTT. The translation is CASSLGITNEKLFF.